This T cell receptor (beta chain) was sequenced during a study of T-cell reconstitution after alpha-beta-depleted transplantation in children. This clonotype occurred a few times. Germline V lookup: CDR1 SGHRS, CDR2 YFSETQ. V shed 4 bases, J shed 4 bases, and the junction held 4 bases outside the gene matches. This CDR3 has 14 residues. Preparing the TCRbeta library involved the use of unique molecular identifiers. One entry per CDR3 protein results from TCRdb running MiXCR on the PCR reads. The sample contains a few hundred thousand distinct CDR3 sequences, 13% of which appear only once. The receptor's source is a human donor who donated a stem cell graft to a child with Fanconi anemia. The chain is built from TRBV5-1 and TRBJ1-1; 10 nucleotides agree with TRBD1. This specimen was PBMCs, taken from the stem cell graft. CDR3 DNA: TGCGCCAGCAGCACTGGACAGGGGGGCACTGAAGCTTTCTTT. Translating gives CASSTGQGGTEAFF.